This TCR beta chain was retrieved from a study of PD-1 blockade in classical Hodgkin lymphoma (dated by TCRdb to 2018 to 2021). Study-level background: Nivolumab dosing was 3 mg/kg intravenously every 2 weeks, continuing until either disease progression or unacceptable toxicity. The study used CyTOF and TCR beta sequencing to define a peripheral blood immune signature of response to PD-1 blockade in classical Hodgkin lymphoma.

The time point label of this sample denotes: cycle 1 day 1 (C1D1), immediately before nivolumab initiation. Every trial patient had relapsed after autologous stem cell transplantation, and cohorts A, B and C differed in prior brentuximab vedotin exposure. The trial cohort included fewer than 65 patients with relapsed/refractory classical Hodgkin lymphoma, and each patient had a best overall response of complete response, partial response or progressive disease. Trial patients were treated with single-agent nivolumab in the multi-cohort phase II CheckMate 205 trial. Best overall response was determined by an independent review committee according to the 2007 International Working Group response criteria. Trial PBMCs were collected immediately before nivolumab initiation (C1D1) and during therapy at cycle 2 day 1 and cycle 4 day 1. Peripheral blood was collected in 8 mL Vacutainer Cell Preparation Tubes, from which PBMCs were isolated by centrifugation and then cryopreserved.

Note on this clone: It has no known antigen specificity. Base qualities are not provided; no much larger clone lies one nucleotide away.

Genomic DNA was extracted with the Qiagen DNeasy kit from unsorted PBMCs and from negatively selected CD4+ and CD8+ fractions. TCR beta CDR3 regions were subjected to amplification by immunoSEQ multiplex PCR with primers that anneal to V and J segments. Amplification bias was minimized using a synthetic immune receptor repertoire, and residual bias was removed computationally after sequencing. In the paper's pipeline: Custom Python scripts were used to quantify repertoire diversity as the Shannon entropy index. Unsorted, CD4+ and CD8+ repertoires were examined separately, except in combined analyses, for which CD4+ and CD8+ sequences were merged in silico. A clone counted as expanded when the clone's frequency after treatment rose at least 2-fold relative to C1D1, and clones undetected at baseline were given a pseudocount of 0.5. Clones with 0 or 1 copy at C1D1 were defined as singleton clones, while clones with 2 or more copies were defined as non-singleton clones. Clones expanded in unsorted samples were assigned a CD4+, CD8+ or unknown annotation through matching of protein sequences in sorted samples from the same patient. Wilcoxon tests were applied to paired samples to test diversity changes from C1D1 to C4D1. Not all clones reach the TCRdb copy of this immuneACCESS table, which keeps in-frame sequences only. Checked studies attribute under half of the gap to unresolved V genes and leave the rest unexplained. V and J calls and clone size are copied from that table; D and trimming were computed from the DNA. The sample table lists approximately 14,000 clones, roughly 82% of them with a count of one. Together, the top ten hold 4.1% of the sample.

Here is what the overall study found, with its caveats: Among trial patients, those achieving complete response had baseline diversity similar to that of newly diagnosed patients, while diversity was significantly lower in partial responders and progressors. Baseline TCR diversity was reported to be lower in newly diagnosed patients than in healthy donors, and even lower in relapsed/refractory patients. The study was limited to a single clinical trial cohort, and causes of repertoire differences, possibly disease activity or prior therapy, remained undefined. By C4D1, a significant rise was seen in CD4+ TCR diversity but not in CD8+ TCR diversity (p=0.0027 vs p=0.16), and the rise was most apparent among complete responders (p=0.02). Diversity was lower in patients who began nivolumab less than 1 year after ASCT, so these patients were left out of later analyses to avoid confounding by immune reconstitution.

The sample here was peripheral blood mononuclear cells (PBMCs), taken at baseline. This TCR was recovered from a human donor with classical Hodgkin lymphoma.

This receptor has the CDR3 CASSLGGPKNIQYF. The DNA sequence is as follows: TGCGCCAGCAGCTTGGGGGGTCCCAAAAACATTCAGTACTTC. Here the chain combines TRBV5-1 and TRBJ2-4; no D gene can be assigned with confidence. The V and J ends are trimmed by 0 bases and 2 bases, leaving 6 bases between them. CDR1 is given as SGHRS and CDR2 as YFSETQ, both from the germline V gene. The cysteine opens and the phenylalanine closes a CDR3 of 14 amino acids. Only the CDR3 part of the read is kept: 42 bases, read in frame from the first base.